A selection of T cell receptor beta chains follows, all from one sample in a study of CD8 T cells in ankylosing spondylitis. In TCRdb, the 5' RACE reads were re-called with MiXCR into one record per CDR3 protein. The sample contains around 440,000 distinct CDR3 sequences, 17% of which appear only once. Specimen: blood, either unsorted or a sorted T cell fraction (not recorded which). The origin of the receptors is a male donor with ankylosing spondylitis. Both conserved end residues are part of each CDR3. The D gene is left open where the match is weak. Expanded clones get a size class; other rows say once, few or many, or leave the size out.

J: TRBJ1-1; V: TRBV3-1; size: few; D: .; CDR3: CASSRGRGENTEAFF; DNA: TGTGCCAGCAGCCGAGGACGTGGGGAGAACACTGAAGCTTTCTTT
J: TRBJ2-1; V: TRBV28; size: .; D: .; CDR3: CASSLSGGRPAVSRF; DNA: TGTGCCAGCAGTTTGAGTGGGGGCCGGCCCGCGGTCAGTAGATTC
J: TRBJ1-6; V: TRBV5-1; size: many; D: .; CDR3: CASSLGPVADNSPLHF; DNA: TGCGCCAGCAGCTTGGGGCCTGTTGCGGATAATTCACCCCTCCACTTT
J: TRBJ2-3; V: TRBV14; size: few; D: .; CDR3: CASSQDLGDTQYF; DNA: TGTGCCAGCAGCCAAGATTTGGGGGATACGCAGTATTTT
J: TRBJ2-7; V: TRBV20-1; size: few; D: .; CDR3: CSASRQFDEQYF; DNA: TGCAGTGCTAGTCGGCAGTTCGACGAGCAGTACTTC
J: TRBJ2-3; V: TRBV5-1; size: .; D: .; CDR3: CASSPGGQGRTDTQYF; DNA: TGCGCCAGCAGCCCCGGGGGGCAGGGACGCACAGATACGCAGTATTTT
J: TRBJ2-2; V: TRBV11-1; size: .; D: .; CDR3: CASSLEQLAGELFF; DNA: TGTGCCAGCAGCTTAGAACAGCTAGCCGGGGAGCTGTTTTTT
J: TRBJ1-2; V: TRBV20-1; size: .; D: .; CDR3: CSAARGGGYGYTF; DNA: TGCAGTGCTGCCCGGGGGGGCGGCTATGGCTACACCTTC
J: TRBJ2-2; V: TRBV4-3; size: .; D: .; CDR3: CASSQETTHPSGELFF; DNA: TGCGCCAGCAGCCAAGAGACCACACATCCGAGCGGGGAGCTGTTTTTT
J: TRBJ2-5; V: TRBV7-2; size: many; D: TRBD2; CDR3: CASSNLAGGLQETQYF; DNA: TGTGCCAGCAGCAATCTAGCGGGAGGACTCCAAGAGACCCAGTACTTC
J: TRBJ1-1; V: TRBV21-1; size: .; D: .; CDR3: CASSKFSSKSLNTEAFF; DNA: TGTGCCAGCAGCAAATTTTCATCCAAGAGCCTGAACACTGAAGCTTTCTTT
J: TRBJ1-1; V: TRBV11-2; size: .; D: .; CDR3: CASSLAVPTTEAVF; DNA: TGTGCCAGCAGCTTAGCGGTACCTACGACAGAAGCGGTCTTT
J: TRBJ2-5; V: TRBV5-1; size: few; D: .; CDR3: CASSLRGGTYQETQYF; DNA: TGCGCCAGCAGCTTGAGAGGAGGGACGTACCAAGAGACCCAGTACTTC
J: TRBJ1-6; V: TRBV7-8; size: .; D: TRBD1; CDR3: CASSLRGTGGTNSPLHF; DNA: TGTGCCAGCAGCTTACGGGGGACAGGGGGCACTAATTCACCCCTCCACTTT
J: TRBJ2-7; V: TRBV12-3/TRBV12-4; size: many; D: TRBD1; CDR3: CASSSRQGAGSYEQYF; DNA: TGTGCCAGCAGTTCTAGACAGGGGGCAGGATCCTACGAGCAGTACTTC
J: TRBJ2-3; V: TRBV4-3; size: few; D: .; CDR3: CASSQDKKAGLPTDTQYF; DNA: TGCGCCAGCAGCCAAGATAAAAAGGCAGGGTTGCCCACAGATACGCAGTATTTT
J: TRBJ2-7; V: TRBV3-1; size: .; D: TRBD2; CDR3: CASRVSGRSHEQYF; DNA: TGTGCCAGCAGAGTTAGCGGGAGGAGTCACGAGCAGTACTTC
J: TRBJ2-7; V: TRBV12-3/TRBV12-4; size: many; D: TRBD1; CDR3: CAAGTGYYEQYF; DNA: TGTGCCGCCGGGACAGGGTACTACGAGCAGTACTTC
J: TRBJ1-1; V: TRBV6-5; size: .; D: .; CDR3: CASSPSPGQGTEAFF; DNA: TGTGCCAGCAGTCCTTCTCCGGGACAAGGAACTGAAGCTTTCTTT
J: TRBJ2-1; V: TRBV7-9; size: .; D: TRBD2; CDR3: CASSSWSGSEQFF; DNA: TGTGCCAGCAGCTCTTGGAGCGGGAGTGAGCAGTTCTTC
J: TRBJ2-2; V: TRBV18; size: many; D: .; CDR3: CASSFNSGELFF; DNA: TGTGCCAGCTCATTTAATTCCGGGGAGCTGTTTTTT
J: TRBJ1-2; V: TRBV6-5; size: many; D: .; CDR3: CASSYSGQINYGYTF; DNA: TGTGCCAGCAGTTACTCCGGACAGATCAACTATGGCTACACCTTC
J: TRBJ2-7; V: TRBV10-3; size: .; D: TRBD1; CDR3: CATSFGQGPSYEQYF; DNA: TGTGCCACCAGTTTCGGACAGGGTCCTTCCTACGAGCAGTACTTC
J: TRBJ1-2; V: TRBV5-1; size: few; D: .; CDR3: CASSPGQSLVGYTF; DNA: TGCGCCAGCAGCCCAGGACAGAGCCTGGTTGGCTACACCTTC
J: TRBJ2-7; V: TRBV4-1; size: few; D: .; CDR3: CASSTRDGTSYEQYF; DNA: TGCGCCAGCAGCACTAGGGACGGAACATCCTACGAGCAGTACTTC
J: TRBJ1-1; V: TRBV12-3/TRBV12-4; size: many; D: TRBD1; CDR3: CASIGTGQTEAFF; DNA: TGTGCCAGCATTGGGACAGGTCAAACTGAAGCTTTCTTT
J: TRBJ2-7; V: TRBV20-1; size: .; D: .; CDR3: CSAIPGPSSYEQYF; DNA: TGCAGCGCCATACCGGGACCAAGCTCCTACGAGCAGTACTTC
J: TRBJ1-5; V: TRBV20-1; size: few; D: .; CDR3: CSAIQVSNQPQHF; DNA: TGCAGTGCTATCCAAGTCTCCAATCAGCCCCAGCATTTT
J: TRBJ2-1; V: TRBV5-1; size: .; D: TRBD2; CDR3: CASRSPGLGNNEQFF; DNA: TGCGCCAGCAGATCGCCGGGACTAGGGAACAATGAGCAGTTCTTC
J: TRBJ2-1; V: TRBV11-2; size: .; D: .; CDR3: CASSLVGRGEQFF; DNA: TGTGCCAGCAGCTTAGTAGGGAGAGGTGAGCAGTTCTTC
J: TRBJ1-3; V: TRBV6-5; size: many; D: TRBD1; CDR3: CASSSTRDRGRNTIYF; DNA: TGTGCCAGCAGTTCCACCCGGGACAGGGGTCGAAACACCATATATTTT
J: TRBJ1-2; V: TRBV9; size: few; D: .; CDR3: CASSATEYGYTF; DNA: TGTGCCAGCAGCGCGACAGAATATGGCTACACCTTC
J: TRBJ1-2; V: TRBV7-9; size: few; D: .; CDR3: CASSADHPGYTF; DNA: TGTGCCAGCAGCGCAGACCACCCAGGCTACACCTTC
J: TRBJ2-1; V: TRBV9; size: few; D: .; CDR3: CASTPRSAREQFF; DNA: TGTGCCAGCACCCCCCGGAGTGCGCGTGAGCAGTTCTTC
J: TRBJ2-5; V: TRBV12-3/TRBV12-4; size: .; D: TRBD2; CDR3: CASSLTGLKETQYF; DNA: TGTGCCAGCAGTCTTACGGGACTAAAAGAGACCCAGTACTTC
J: TRBJ2-7; V: TRBV29-1; size: many; D: .; CDR3: CSVGGVQTYEQYF; DNA: TGCAGCGTTGGAGGGGTTCAAACTTACGAGCAGTACTTC
J: TRBJ2-1; V: TRBV5-1; size: many; D: TRBD2; CDR3: CASSLGLAGASSYNEQFF; DNA: TGCGCCAGCAGCTTGGGACTAGCGGGGGCTAGCTCCTACAATGAGCAGTTCTTC
J: TRBJ2-3; V: TRBV12-3/TRBV12-4; size: once; D: .; CDR3: CASSQEGGHTDTQYF; DNA: TGTGCCAGCAGCCAGGAGGGCGGGCACACAGATACGCAGTATTTT
J: TRBJ1-5; V: TRBV20-1; size: .; D: .; CDR3: CSASSRDGFQPQHF; DNA: TGCAGTGCTAGCTCCAGGGATGGTTTTCAGCCCCAGCATTTT
J: TRBJ2-1; V: TRBV7-8; size: .; D: .; CDR3: CASSLAARTYNEQFF; DNA: TGTGCCAGCAGCTTAGCAGCCAGGACCTACAATGAGCAGTTCTTC
J: TRBJ2-1; V: TRBV4-2; size: few; D: TRBD2; CDR3: CASSRTSGALGYNEQFF; DNA: TGTGCCAGCAGCCGGACTAGCGGGGCCCTGGGGTACAATGAGCAGTTCTTC
J: TRBJ1-1; V: TRBV18; size: few; D: .; CDR3: CASSPKLPTVNTEAFF; DNA: TGTGCCAGCTCACCCAAACTCCCGACAGTAAACACTGAAGCTTTCTTT
J: TRBJ2-3; V: TRBV18; size: few; D: .; CDR3: CASSPDVDTQYF; DNA: TGTGCCAGCTCACCGGATGTAGATACGCAGTATTTT
J: TRBJ2-3; V: TRBV2; size: few; D: TRBD2; CDR3: CASRGTRGDTQYF; DNA: TGTGCCAGCAGAGGGACTAGAGGCGATACGCAGTATTTT
J: TRBJ2-5; V: TRBV29-1; size: few; D: .; CDR3: CSVDAGALETQYF; DNA: TGCAGCGTTGATGCGGGGGCGCTTGAGACCCAGTACTTC
J: TRBJ1-1; V: TRBV7-9; size: few; D: .; CDR3: CASSYLEGGLAFF; DNA: TGTGCCAGCAGCTATCTAGAGGGGGGCTTAGCTTTCTTT
J: TRBJ2-1; V: TRBV20-1; size: few; D: TRBD2; CDR3: CSARDQGSGSGRNEQFF; DNA: TGCAGTGCTAGAGATCAAGGTAGCGGGAGTGGTCGCAATGAGCAGTTCTTC
J: TRBJ2-1; V: TRBV5-1; size: many; D: TRBD2; CDR3: CASSPRAGDNEQFF; DNA: TGCGCCAGCAGCCCCCGGGCGGGGGACAATGAGCAGTTCTTC
J: TRBJ2-2; V: TRBV6-5; size: few; D: .; CDR3: CASSYSSRGSAAGELFF; DNA: TGTGCCAGCAGTTATTCATCGAGGGGGTCTGCGGCCGGGGAGCTGTTTTTT
J: TRBJ1-3; V: TRBV4-1; size: .; D: .; CDR3: CASSQGLNTIYF; DNA: TGCGCCAGCAGCCAAGGACTAAACACCATATATTTT
J: TRBJ1-1; V: TRBV20-1; size: many; D: .; CDR3: CSATTDSRNTEAFF; DNA: TGCAGTGCCACCACGGACAGCCGTAACACTGAAGCTTTCTTT
J: TRBJ2-5; V: TRBV5-5; size: .; D: .; CDR3: CASSLGARKQETQYF; DNA: TGTGCCAGCAGCTTAGGCGCCAGAAAGCAAGAGACCCAGTACTTC
J: TRBJ1-1; V: TRBV12-3/TRBV12-4; size: .; D: .; CDR3: CASTILRGEAFF; DNA: TGTGCCAGCACGATACTCCGGGGTGAAGCTTTCTTT